The clone carrying this T cell receptor beta chain was seen once. Per the study methods: Using reference gene primer amplification, nucleated cell counts were estimated. Using immunoSEQ multiplex PCR, the repertoire was profiled, and TCRdb retains in-frame clones only, with some absent. The V and J calls and clone size come from that table; D and trimming were worked out from the DNA. This sample has 370,000 or so clones, with about four fifths found just once. CDR1 and CDR2 from the germline V gene are LNHDA and SQIVND (reference sequence). The V and J ends lost 5 bases and 3 bases, in that order; junction bases with no gene match: 9. The CDR3 extends over 15 amino acids. The record originates from a study of blood T cell repertoires in COVID-19. Study background: The origin of the acute and convalescent COVID-19 samples was the United States, Italy and Spain. PBMCs, B-cell-depleted T cells, or T cells were the source of the cDNA or gDNA that made up the material.

The specimen was peripheral blood. The chain carries TRBV19 and TRBJ2-5; 7 positions agree with TRBD1. The sequence derives from a human donor with acute or convalescent COVID-19. The donor label of this sample is uncertain. The CDR3 spells CASSWSPGTEETQYF. CDR3 sequence (DNA): TGTGCCAGTAGTTGGAGCCCCGGGACAGAAGAGACCCAGTACTTC. Together with reference TRBV19 and TRBJ2-5, the CDR3 gives the full variable domain: DGGITQSPKYLFRKEGQNVTLSCEQNLNHDAMYWYRQDPGQGLRLIYYSQIVNDFQKGDIAEGYSVSREKKESFPLTVTSAQKNPTAFYLCASSWSPGTEETQYFGPGTRLLVL.